One and the same sample provided the 13 T cell receptor beta chains below, sequenced in a study of T cell repertoires in cytomegalovirus infection. TCRdb reprocessed the reads via MiXCR and lists one record per CDR3 protein. The table includes about 230,000 distinct CDR3 sequences, over 20% detected once. What was sequenced was CD8+ T cells from PBMCs. Source of these receptors: a human donor in good health (CMV status not recorded). Some clones in this sample may be carry-over from other donors' samples.

J is TRBJ2-3 and V is TRBV7-3; 8 nucleotides agree with TRBD2. The germline V gene encodes CDR1 SGHTA and CDR2 FQGTGA. Losses at the gene ends were 3 bases for V and 3 bases for J; bases not matched to a gene: 5. The CDR3 is 15 residues long. CDR3: CASSLVGGATDTQYF. For the CDR3, the DNA is TGTGCCAGCAGCTTGGTCGGGGGGGCAACAGATACGCAGTATTTT.

This clonotype was observed a handful of times. This chain links TRBV19 with TRBJ2-1, with 7 positions matching TRBD1. CDR3 length equals 18 residues. Germline V gene sequence: CDR1 LNHDA, CDR2 SQIVND (reference sequence). J was trimmed by 0 bases and V by 1 base; bases with no gene match: 9. The CDR3 bases are TGTGCCAGTAGTATAGGAGGGGGCGTTCCCAGCTCCTACAATGAGCAGTTCTTC. The encoded protein is CASSIGGGVPSSYNEQFF.

The gene calls are TRBV28 and TRBJ2-1, with TRBD2 matching over 14 bases. Germline CDR1 and CDR2: MDHEN and SYDVKM. This CDR3 region has 16 residues. The junction had 8 bases not matched to a gene; V was cut back by 1 base and J by 12 bases. CDR3 sequence reads: CASSLYVTSGGEGQFF. Written as DNA, the CDR3 is TGTGCCAGCAGTTTATACGTGACTAGCGGGGGGGAGGGGCAGTTCTTC.

This clonotype was detected many times. The chain recombines TRBV7-6 with TRBJ2-7, with D tentatively TRBD2 (7 bases). CDR3 length: 16 residues. Per the germline V gene, CDR1 is SGHVS and CDR2 is FNYEAQ. Trimming cost V 0 bases and J 2 bases, with 14 bases left between them. For the CDR3, the DNA is TGTGCCAGCAGCTTAGCGGGGGGGACACATACCTACGAGCAGTACTTC. This codes for CASSLAGGTHTYEQYF.

J is TRBJ2-1 and V is TRBV20-1, with a weak D call TRBD2 (5 bases). CDR1 DFQATT and CDR2 SNEGSKA come from the germline V gene (reference sequence). This CDR3 contains 17 residues. V was shortened by 0 bases and J by 2 bases, with 17 bases between the two germline ends. The CDR3 region has the DNA TGCAGTGCTAGAGATCAGGCCGGACTTTCCACCTACAATGAGCAGTTCTTC. Its protein product is CSARDQAGLSTYNEQFF.

This clonotype was seen more than once but under ten times. The chain recombines TRBV20-1 with TRBJ1-2; weak D call: TRBD1 (6 bases). V was trimmed by 3 bases and J by 5 bases, leaving 22 bases between them. CDR3 length: 16 amino acids. The V gene's germline CDR1 is DFQATT and CDR2 SNEGSKA (reference sequence). This CDR3 reads CSASGPGDLPPYGYTF. Here the CDR3 DNA reads TGCAGTGCTAGTGGGCCAGGGGACCTTCCTCCATATGGCTACACCTTC.

This rearrangement joins TRBV3-1 to TRBJ2-1; a possible D gene is TRBD2 (5 bases). Germline CDR1 LGHDT, CDR2 YNNKEL (reference sequence). The length of the CDR3 is 14 residues. Trimming left V 3 bases short and J 6 bases short, with 12 bases between. The CDR3 nucleotides are TGTGCCAGCAGCCACTTCCGGGATTCCAATGAGCAGTTCTTC. This codes for CASSHFRDSNEQFF.

V is TRBV2 and J is TRBJ2-1; 9 bases match TRBD2. CDR1 is SNHLY, CDR2 FYNNEI, per germline. CDR3 size: 14 residues. The V segment lost 11 bases and the J segment 1 base; nucleotides outside the gene matches: 6. Here the CDR3 reads CAGPSGVSYNEQFF. The CDR3 bases are TGTGCCGGCCCTAGCGGGGTTTCCTACAATGAGCAGTTCTTC.

The V call is TRBV7-3, the J call TRBJ2-7; 8 bases map to TRBD1. This CDR3 has 15 residues. V dropped 3 bases and J dropped 1; count of bases not matched to a gene: 5. Germline V lookup: CDR1 SGHTA, CDR2 FQGTGA. The CDR3 DNA is TGTGCCAGCAGCTTTTACGGACAGGGATCCTACGAGCAGTACTTC. Protein: CASSFYGQGSYEQYF.

Points on this clonotype: This may be a read error: a much more frequent sequence differs by one nucleotide. This chain joins TRBV6-6 and TRBJ2-3, with no clear D. The V and J ends lost 6 bases and 3 bases respectively, with 4 bases between them. The CDR3 is 11 amino acids. Germline V gene data show CDR1 as MNHNY and CDR2 as SVGAGI (reference sequence). The CDR3 here is CASRQTDTQYF. For the CDR3, the DNA is TGTGCCAGCAGGCAGACAGATACGCAGTATTTT.

This clonotype has at least ten counts. The chain has TRBV24-1 and TRBJ2-1; 9 bases align to TRBD1. CDR1 and CDR2 (germline): KGHDR, SFDVKD. V lost 3 bases and J lost 7; bases outside the gene matches: 9. The CDR3 runs 16 residues. CDR3: CATSDHRTGEFNEQFF. CDR3 bases: TGTGCCACCAGTGATCACCGGACAGGGGAATTTAATGAGCAGTTCTTC.

This clonotype showed up just a few times. The gene calls are TRBV19 and TRBJ2-1; no definite D call. V gave up 1 base and J gave up 7 bases, with 14 bases separating them. There are 15 residues in the CDR3. Germline V gene sequence: CDR1 LNHDA, CDR2 SQIVND (reference sequence). The CDR3 protein is CASSIGVPRLNEQFF. The CDR3 DNA reads TGTGCCAGTAGTATAGGGGTCCCTCGTTTGAATGAGCAGTTCTTC. Variable domain in full (rest from reference TRBV19 and TRBJ2-1): DGGITQSPKYLFRKEGQNVTLSCEQNLNHDAMYWYRQDPGQGLRLIYYSQIVNDFQKGDIAEGYSVSREKKESFPLTVTSAQKNPTAFYLCASSIGVPRLNEQFFGPGTRLTVL.

This clonotype was counted only a few times. The rearrangement joins TRBV28 to TRBJ2-5; D is ambiguous. The CDR3 consists of 15 residues. Germline assignment: CDR1 MDHEN and CDR2 SYDVKM. V gave up 5 bases and J gave up 6 bases, with 19 bases separating them. DNA of the CDR3: TGTGCCAGCAGTCACGACACGGATTCTGTGAAGACCCAGTACTTC. This translates into CASSHDTDSVKTQYF.